Shown below are 15 T cell receptor beta chains from a single sample sequenced in a study of shared clonotypes between healthy human individuals. Terminally differentiated effector memory CD45RA+ cells were left out of the naive CD8 fraction, which was CD45RO-negative and positively selected for CCR7. Sequenced by immunoSEQ multiplex PCR; TCRdb stores in-frame clones only, minus some. The sample shows hundreds of thousands of clones, roughly 96% of them seen only once. The specimen was naive CD8+ T cells sorted from blood. The source is a woman in her thirties in good health.

As regards this clone: The same CDR3 is also encoded by other DNA sequences in this sample. The chain links TRBV27 to TRBJ2-7; 7 positions match TRBD1. Trimming cost V 3 bases and J 4 bases; bases outside gene matches: 3. The CDR3 contains 13 residues. Germline assignment: CDR1 MNHEY and CDR2 SMNVEV (reference sequence). CDR3 nucleotide sequence: TGTGCCAGCAGTTTTTCAGGGGGTTACGAGCAGTACTTC. Residues: CASSFSGGYEQYF.

V is TRBV5-1 and J is TRBJ2-1; tentative D call: TRBD2 (5 bases). The germline V gene encodes CDR1 SGHRS and CDR2 YFSETQ. The length of the CDR3 is 19 residues. Trimming cost V 0 bases and J 7 bases, with 26 bases left between them. Here the CDR3 reads CASSLDLGIALVPLNEQFF. The CDR3 nucleotides read TGCGCCAGCAGCTTGGATCTGGGGATAGCGTTGGTGCCGTTGAATGAGCAGTTCTTC.

The chain couples TRBV21-1 to TRBJ2-5; the table assigns TRBD2, which was not confirmed against the DNA. TRBV21-1 is reported as a pseudogene. CDR3 length: 16 residues. CDR3 in amino acids: CASSKVNPGLGETQYF. CDR3 DNA: TGTGCCAGCAGCAAAGTTAATCCGGGTCTTGGGGAGACCCAGTACTTC.

The V gene is TRBV29-1, the J gene TRBJ2-7, with 7 bases matching TRBD1. V shed 6 bases, J shed 6 bases, and the junction held 11 bases outside the gene matches. The CDR3 runs to 13 residues. CDR1 is SQVTM and CDR2 is ANQGSEA in the germline V gene. CDR3 region: CSVRTGGSSEQYF. Written as DNA, the CDR3 is TGCAGCGTCCGGACAGGAGGAAGTTCCGAGCAGTACTTC.

The chain carries TRBV28 and TRBJ2-1, with D perhaps matching TRBD1 (7 bases). Germline assignment: CDR1 MDHEN and CDR2 SYDVKM. The CDR3 totals 18 residues. Between the trimmed V and J ends, which lost 6 bases and 0 bases, there was a span of 21 bases. The CDR3 here is CASRLGGRGASSYNEQFF. The CDR3 region has the DNA TGTGCCAGCAGACTTGGAGGCAGGGGGGCTAGCTCCTACAATGAGCAGTTCTTC.

The rearrangement joins TRBV27 to TRBJ1-3; no reliable D call. V was clipped by 3 bases and J by 4 bases, with 13 bases between them. Germline CDR1 is MNHEY and CDR2 is SMNVEV (reference sequence). The CDR3 contains 15 residues. The CDR3 region has the DNA TGTGCCAGCAGTTTCTCGGGGATGCAAGGAAACACCATATATTTT. This encodes CASSFSGMQGNTIYF.

The rearrangement joins TRBV28 to TRBJ2-2, with unresolved D. The germline V gene encodes CDR1 MDHEN and CDR2 SYDVKM. This CDR3 has 15 amino acids. Trimming pared 1 base from V and 1 base from J, leaving 7 bases between. CDR3 region: CASSLSTVNTGELFF. CDR3 nucleotides: TGTGCCAGCAGTTTATCCACGGTGAACACCGGGGAGCTGTTTTTT.

This chain joins TRBV5-8 and TRBJ2-3, with 11 positions matching TRBD1. CDR1 is SGHTS and CDR2 is YDEGEE in the germline V gene. The junction had 3 bases not matched to a gene; V was cut back by 4 bases and J by 2 bases. The CDR3 contains 15 residues. The CDR3 DNA is TGTGCCAGCAGCCGGGGACAGGGGGACACAGATACGCAGTATTTT. It specifies CASSRGQGDTDTQYF.

The chain employs TRBV27 and TRBJ1-4; no clear D. Germline V gene sequence: CDR1 MNHEY, CDR2 SMNVEV (reference sequence). This CDR3 has 15 residues. V was shortened by 7 bases and J by 0 bases, with 12 bases between the two germline ends. Here the CDR3 reads CASTLRPSTNEKLFF. The CDR3 bases are TGTGCCAGCACCCTACGACCATCAACTAATGAAAAACTGTTTTTT.

V gene TRBV28 combines with J gene TRBJ1-3, with a tentative D call TRBD1 (5 bases). This CDR3 spans 16 amino acids. The V and J ends lost 6 bases and 7 bases respectively, with 22 bases between them. The germline CDR1 and CDR2 sequences are MDHEN and SYDVKM. CDR3 loop: CASSQLISLGPNTIYF. DNA of the CDR3: TGTGCCAGCAGCCAACTCATTTCGTTGGGGCCGAACACCATATATTTT.

The chain recombines TRBV13 with TRBJ1-6; D is ambiguous. CDR1 is PRHDT and CDR2 is FYEKMQ in the germline V gene (reference sequence). CDR3 length equals 14 residues. Trimming removed 5 bases at V and 6 bases at J, with 11 bases between. The CDR3 region has the DNA TGTGCCAGCAGCCAGTCGGCCCGTAATTCACCCCTCCACTTT. Protein sequence: CASSQSARNSPLHF.

This chain connects TRBV10-3 to TRBJ2-7; D is perhaps TRBD2 (5 bases). The CDR3 spans 11 residues. Trimming took 8 bases from V and 7 from J, leaving 12 bases between them. The germline V gene has CDR1 ENHRY and CDR2 SYGVKD. Here the CDR3 reads CAIGQRREQYF. Here the CDR3 DNA reads TGTGCCATCGGTCAAAGGAGGGAGCAGTACTTC.

The chain links TRBV10-2 to TRBJ2-7; D remains ambiguous. The CDR3 loop spans 14 amino acids. The germline V gene encodes CDR1 WSHSY and CDR2 SAAADI. Trimming removed 8 bases from V and 4 bases from J, with 18 bases in between. The CDR3 is CASGEGSAQYEQYF. The CDR3, as DNA: TGCGCCAGCGGGGAAGGATCCGCTCAATACGAGCAGTACTTC.

The chain has TRBV7-9 and TRBJ2-1; 12 nucleotides match TRBD2. Germline CDR1 and CDR2: SEHNR and FQNEAQ (reference sequence). The CDR3 runs to 13 residues. J lost 12 bases, V lost 4 bases, and 4 bases had no gene match. Written as DNA, the CDR3 is TGTGCCAGCAGCTCTGGGACTAGCGGGCGGCAGTTCTTC. It is translated as CASSSGTSGRQFF. Full variable domain (rest looked up from reference TRBV7-9 and TRBJ2-1): DTGVSQNPRHKITKRGQNVTFRCDPISEHNRLYWYRQTLGQGPEFLTYFQNEAQLEKSRLLSDRFSAERPKGSFSTLEIQRTEQGDSAMYLCASSSGTSGRQFFGPGTRLTVL.

The V call is TRBV19, the J call TRBJ2-1; 14 bases agree with TRBD2. J gave up 6 bases and V 5 bases, and 6 bases lay outside the gene matches. The CDR3 totals 16 residues. Germline V gene data show CDR1 as LNHDA and CDR2 as SQIVND (reference sequence). The DNA of the CDR3 is TGTGCCAGTAGTTCGACTAGCGGGAGGGAAGGCAATGAGCAGTTCTTC. This codes for CASSSTSGREGNEQFF.